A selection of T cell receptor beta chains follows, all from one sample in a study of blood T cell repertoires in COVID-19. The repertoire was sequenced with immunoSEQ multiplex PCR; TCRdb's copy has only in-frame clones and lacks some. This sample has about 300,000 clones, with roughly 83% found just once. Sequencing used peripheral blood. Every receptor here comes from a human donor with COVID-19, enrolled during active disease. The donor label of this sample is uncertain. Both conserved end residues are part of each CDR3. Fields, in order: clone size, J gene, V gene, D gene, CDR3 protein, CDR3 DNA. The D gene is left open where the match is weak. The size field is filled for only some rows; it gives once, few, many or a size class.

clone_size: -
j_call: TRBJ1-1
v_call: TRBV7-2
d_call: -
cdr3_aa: CASSLDQGYTEAFF
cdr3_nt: TGTGCCAGCAGCTTAGACCAGGGATACACTGAAGCTTTCTTT

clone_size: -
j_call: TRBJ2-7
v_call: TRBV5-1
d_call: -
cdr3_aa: CASSPTGGHDFYEQYF
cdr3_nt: TGCGCCAGCAGCCCTACTGGTGGGCACGATTTTTACGAGCAGTACTTC

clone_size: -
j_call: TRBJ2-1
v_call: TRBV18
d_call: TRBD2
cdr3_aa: CASSPRAGSLAATSQSSYNEQFF
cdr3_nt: TGTGCCAGCTCACCACGGGCAGGGTCCCTAGCGGCAACCTCCCAAAGCTCCTACAATGAGCAGTTCTTC

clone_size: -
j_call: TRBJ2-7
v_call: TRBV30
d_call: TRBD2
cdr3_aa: CAWSVWGLAGTEYF
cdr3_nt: TGTGCCTGGAGTGTATGGGGACTAGCGGGAACGGAGTACTTC

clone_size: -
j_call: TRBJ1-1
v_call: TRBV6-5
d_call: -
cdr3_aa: CASSYPGAFF
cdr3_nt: TGTGCCAGCAGTTACCCGGGAGCTTTCTTT

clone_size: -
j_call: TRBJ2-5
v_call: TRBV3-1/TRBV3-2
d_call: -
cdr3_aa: CASSQGQLLRETQYF
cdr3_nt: TGTGCCAGCAGCCAAGGCCAGCTACTGAGGGAGACCCAGTACTTC

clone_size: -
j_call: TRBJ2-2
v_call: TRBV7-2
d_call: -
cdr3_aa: CASQKTVVTGELFF
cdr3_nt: TGTGCCAGTCAAAAGACTGTCGTGACCGGGGAGCTGTTTTTT

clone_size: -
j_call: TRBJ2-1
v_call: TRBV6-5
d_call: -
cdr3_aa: CASSYGERYEQFF
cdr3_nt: TGTGCCAGCAGTTACGGAGAAAGATACGAGCAGTTCTTC

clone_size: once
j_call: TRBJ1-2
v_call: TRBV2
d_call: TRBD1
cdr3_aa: CASRLGGQGGGYTF
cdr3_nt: TGTGCCAGCAGATTAGGGGGACAGGGCGGTGGCTACACCTTC

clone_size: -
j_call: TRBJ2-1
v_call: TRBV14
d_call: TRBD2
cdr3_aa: CASSQGLAQPYNEQFF
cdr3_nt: TGTGCCAGCAGCCAAGGACTAGCGCAACCCTACAATGAGCAGTTCTTC

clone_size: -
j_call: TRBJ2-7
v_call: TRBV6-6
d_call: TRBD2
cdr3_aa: CASSYARSSGAYEQYF
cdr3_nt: TGTGCCAGCAGTTACGCTAGGTCTAGCGGAGCCTACGAGCAGTACTTC

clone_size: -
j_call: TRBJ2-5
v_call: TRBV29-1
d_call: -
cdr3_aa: CSVEDPQTLQETQYF
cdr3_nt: TGCAGCGTTGAAGATCCACAGACCTTACAAGAGACCCAGTACTTC

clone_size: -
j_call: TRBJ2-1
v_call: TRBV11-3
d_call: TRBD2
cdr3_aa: CASSPPGRASGHEQFF
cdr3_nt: TGTGCCAGCAGCCCCCCGGGCAGGGCTAGCGGCCATGAGCAGTTCTTC

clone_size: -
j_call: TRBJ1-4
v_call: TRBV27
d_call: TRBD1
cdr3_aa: CASSHRGLNEKLFF
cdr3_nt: TGTGCCAGCAGTCACAGGGGCCTTAATGAAAAACTGTTTTTT

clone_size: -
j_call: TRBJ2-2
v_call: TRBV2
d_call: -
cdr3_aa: CASSEARSTGELFF
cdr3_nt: TGTGCCAGCAGTGAAGCGCGTTCAACCGGGGAGCTGTTTTTT

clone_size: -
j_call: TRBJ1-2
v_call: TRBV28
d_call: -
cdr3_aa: CASSFSAGRAGYTF
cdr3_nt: TGTGCCAGCAGTTTTTCTGCAGGCCGCGCCGGCTACACCTTC

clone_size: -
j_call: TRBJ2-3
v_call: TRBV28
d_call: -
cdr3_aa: CASTLGGTEGDTQYF
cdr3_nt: TGTGCCAGCACCTTGGGCGGCACTGAGGGAGATACGCAGTATTTT

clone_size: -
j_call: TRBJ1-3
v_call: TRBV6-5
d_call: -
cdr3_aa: CASRYLADSGNTIYF
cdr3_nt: TGTGCCAGCAGATACCTTGCAGACTCTGGAAACACCATATATTTT

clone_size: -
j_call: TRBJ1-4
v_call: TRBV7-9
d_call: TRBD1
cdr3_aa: CASSLTQTGGHEKLFF
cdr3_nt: TGTGCCAGCAGCTTAACCCAGACAGGGGGGCATGAAAAACTGTTTTTT

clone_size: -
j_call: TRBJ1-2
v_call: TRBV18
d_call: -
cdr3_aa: CASSPTAEDGYTF
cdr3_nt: TGTGCCAGCTCACCAACGGCGGAGGATGGCTACACCTTC

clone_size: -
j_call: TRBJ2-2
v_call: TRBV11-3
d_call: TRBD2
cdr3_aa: CASGLVTGELFF
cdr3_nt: TGTGCCAGCGGACTAGTCACCGGGGAGCTGTTTTTT

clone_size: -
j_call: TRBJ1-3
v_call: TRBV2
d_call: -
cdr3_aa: CASSEERGSGGNTIYF
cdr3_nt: TGTGCCAGCAGTGAAGAACGGGGTAGCGGGGGAAACACCATATATTTT

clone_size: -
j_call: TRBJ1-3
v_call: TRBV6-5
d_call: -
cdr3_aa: CASSYRSGQGGGTIYF
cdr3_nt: TGTGCCAGCAGTTATAGGTCCGGGCAGGGCGGCGGCACCATATATTTT

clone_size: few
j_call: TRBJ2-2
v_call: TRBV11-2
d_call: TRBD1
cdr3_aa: CASSPGGFRGTTGELFF
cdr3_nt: TGTGCCAGCAGCCCAGGGGGTTTTAGAGGGACCACCGGGGAGCTGTTTTTT

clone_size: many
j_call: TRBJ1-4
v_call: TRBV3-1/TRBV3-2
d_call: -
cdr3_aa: CASSALRVANEKLFF
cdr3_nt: TGTGCCAGCAGCGCCCTGCGGGTGGCTAATGAAAAACTGTTTTTT

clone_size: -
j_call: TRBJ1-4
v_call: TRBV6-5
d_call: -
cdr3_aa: CASSRREGGKLFF
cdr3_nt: TGTGCCAGCAGTCGTCGGGAGGGCGGAAAACTGTTTTTT

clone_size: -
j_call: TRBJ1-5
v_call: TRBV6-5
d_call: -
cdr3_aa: CASSLIQSSGPQHF
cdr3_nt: TGTGCCAGCAGTTTGATACAGAGTTCTGGGCCCCAGCATTTT

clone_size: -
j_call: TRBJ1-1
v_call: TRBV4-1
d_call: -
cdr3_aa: CASSQGFGDTDTEAFF
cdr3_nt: TGCGCCAGCAGCCAAGGCTTCGGGGACACCGACACTGAAGCTTTCTTT

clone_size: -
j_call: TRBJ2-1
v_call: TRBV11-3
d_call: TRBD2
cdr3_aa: CASSASGTSGSPSGNEQFF
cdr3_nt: TGTGCCAGCAGCGCCTCCGGGACTAGCGGGAGTCCGTCGGGGAATGAGCAGTTCTTC

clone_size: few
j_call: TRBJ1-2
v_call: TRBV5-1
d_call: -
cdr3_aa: CASSLVPGATVAYGYTF
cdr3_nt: TGCGCCAGCAGCTTGGTACCAGGGGCCACGGTGGCCTATGGCTACACCTTC

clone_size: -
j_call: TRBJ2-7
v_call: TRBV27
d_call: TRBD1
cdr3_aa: CATSAGTGTYEQYF
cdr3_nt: TGTGCCACCTCGGCCGGGACAGGGACCTACGAGCAGTACTTC

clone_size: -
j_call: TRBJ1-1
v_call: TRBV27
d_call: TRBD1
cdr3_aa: CASSGGQGVNTEAFF
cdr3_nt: TGTGCCAGCAGTGGGGGACAGGGGGTAAATACTGAAGCTTTCTTT

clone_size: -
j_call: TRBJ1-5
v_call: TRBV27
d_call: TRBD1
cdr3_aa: CASSSGQGNQPQHF
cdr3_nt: TGTGCCAGCAGCTCCGGACAGGGCAATCAGCCCCAGCATTTT

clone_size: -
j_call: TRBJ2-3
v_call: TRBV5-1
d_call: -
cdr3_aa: CASSLARDDTQYF
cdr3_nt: TGCGCCAGCAGCTTGGCCAGGGATGATACGCAGTATTTT

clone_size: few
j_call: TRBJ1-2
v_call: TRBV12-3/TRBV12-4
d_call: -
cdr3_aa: CASSFVGLYGYTF
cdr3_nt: TGTGCCAGCAGTTTTGTCGGTCTTTATGGCTACACCTTC

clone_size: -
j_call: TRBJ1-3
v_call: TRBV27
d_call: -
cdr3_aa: CASSPFTSTGNTIYF
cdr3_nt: TGTGCCAGCAGCCCGTTTACAAGTACTGGAAACACCATATATTTT

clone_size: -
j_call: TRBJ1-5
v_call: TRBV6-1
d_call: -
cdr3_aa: CASSELHGGTVPNQPQHF
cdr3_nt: TGTGCCAGCAGTGAATTGCATGGGGGCACAGTACCCAATCAGCCCCAGCATTTT

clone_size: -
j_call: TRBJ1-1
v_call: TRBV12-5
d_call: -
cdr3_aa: CASGPGGDYTEAFF
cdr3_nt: TGTGCTAGTGGCCCTGGGGGGGACTACACTGAAGCTTTCTTT

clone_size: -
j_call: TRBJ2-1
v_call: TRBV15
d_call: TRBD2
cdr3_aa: CATSRDRSGRNEQFF
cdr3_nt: TGTGCCACCAGCAGAGATCGAAGCGGGAGGAATGAGCAGTTCTTC

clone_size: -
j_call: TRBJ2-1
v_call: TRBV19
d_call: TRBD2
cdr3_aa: CASSPLAGAYNEQFF
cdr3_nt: TGTGCCAGTAGCCCTCTAGCGGGGGCTTACAATGAGCAGTTCTTC

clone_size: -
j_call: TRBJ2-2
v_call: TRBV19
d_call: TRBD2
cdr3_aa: CASQGGSGSTGELFF
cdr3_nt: TGTGCCAGCCAAGGGGGTAGCGGGAGCACCGGGGAGCTGTTTTTT

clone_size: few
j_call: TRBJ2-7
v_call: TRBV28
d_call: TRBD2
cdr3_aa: CASSVGGSREQYF
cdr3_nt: TGTGCCAGTTCCGTGGGAGGGTCGCGGGAGCAGTACTTC

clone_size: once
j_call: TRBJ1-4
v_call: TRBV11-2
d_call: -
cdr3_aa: CASSLTSEKLFF
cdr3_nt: TGTGCCAGCAGTTTAACATCCGAAAAACTGTTTTTT

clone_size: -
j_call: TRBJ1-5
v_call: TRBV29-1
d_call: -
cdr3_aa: CSVVAGNQPQHF
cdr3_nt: TGCAGCGTTGTGGCAGGGAATCAGCCCCAGCATTTT

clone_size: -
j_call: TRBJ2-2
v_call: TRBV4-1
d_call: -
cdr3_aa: CASSQERRQGGTGELFF
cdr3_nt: TGCGCCAGCAGCCAAGAAAGGAGACAGGGAGGCACCGGGGAGCTGTTTTTT

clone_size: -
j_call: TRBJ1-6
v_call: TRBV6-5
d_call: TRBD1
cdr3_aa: CASSLGQLYSPLHF
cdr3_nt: TGTGCCAGCAGTTTGGGACAGCTCTATTCACCCCTCCACTTT

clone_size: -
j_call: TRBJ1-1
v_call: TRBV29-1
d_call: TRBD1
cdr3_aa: CSGQGVGTEAFF
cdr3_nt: TGCAGCGGACAGGGGGTAGGCACTGAAGCTTTCTTT